This is a list of T cell receptor beta chains from one sample in a study of CD8 T cells in Susac syndrome. TCRdb reanalysed the immunoSEQ multiplex PCR reads using MiXCR and keeps one entry per CDR3 protein. The repertoire holds some 100,000 distinct CDR3 sequences, with roughly 96% as singletons. The sequenced material came from CD8+ T cells from PBMCs. The source is a human donor with Susac syndrome. CDR3s include the opening cysteine and the closing phenylalanine or tryptophan. D genes are given only for firm matches. The size field is filled for only some rows; it gives once, few, many or a size class.

J gene: TRBJ2-1; D gene: .; V gene: TRBV20-1; CDR3 length: 15; clone size: .; CDR3 protein: CSAHYRREHTRGQFF; CDR3 DNA: TGCAGTGCACATTACCGCCGGGAACACACTAGAGGGCAGTTCTTC
J gene: TRBJ1-1; D gene: .; V gene: TRBV28; CDR3 length: 12; clone size: .; CDR3 protein: CASRRWDTEAFF; CDR3 DNA: TGTGCCAGCAGACGGTGGGACACTGAAGCTTTCTTT
J gene: TRBJ2-1; D gene: .; V gene: TRBV10-2; CDR3 length: 11; clone size: .; CDR3 protein: CASSPRGEQFF; CDR3 DNA: TGCGCCAGCAGCCCGCGGGGTGAGCAGTTCTTC
J gene: TRBJ1-2; D gene: .; V gene: TRBV7-9; CDR3 length: 14; clone size: .; CDR3 protein: CASTDHGTLYGYTF; CDR3 DNA: TGTGCCAGCACCGATCATGGCACCCTCTATGGCTACACCTTC
J gene: TRBJ2-7; D gene: .; V gene: TRBV4-1; CDR3 length: 17; clone size: .; CDR3 protein: CASSLPSEVNPPYEQYF; CDR3 DNA: TGCGCCAGCAGCCTACCTAGCGAAGTCAATCCCCCCTACGAGCAGTACTTC
J gene: TRBJ2-4; D gene: .; V gene: TRBV19; CDR3 length: 13; clone size: once; CDR3 protein: CASSIDNKNIQYF; CDR3 DNA: TGTGCCAGTAGTATCGACAACAAAAACATTCAGTACTTC
J gene: TRBJ2-5; D gene: .; V gene: TRBV9; CDR3 length: 14; clone size: .; CDR3 protein: CASSASLPQETQYF; CDR3 DNA: TGTGCCAGCAGCGCGAGCTTACCTCAAGAGACCCAGTACTTC
J gene: TRBJ2-5; D gene: TRBD2; V gene: TRBV11-1; CDR3 length: 16; clone size: .; CDR3 protein: CASSLAPGGNQETQYF; CDR3 DNA: TGTGCCAGCAGCTTAGCGCCCGGGGGGAATCAAGAGACCCAGTACTTC
J gene: TRBJ2-1; D gene: .; V gene: TRBV5-4; CDR3 length: 15; clone size: .; CDR3 protein: CASSLNRASYNEQFF; CDR3 DNA: TGTGCCAGCAGCTTGAACAGGGCATCCTACAATGAGCAGTTCTTC
J gene: TRBJ2-1; D gene: TRBD2; V gene: TRBV28; CDR3 length: 16; clone size: .; CDR3 protein: CASSPHRTSGTDEQFF; CDR3 DNA: TGTGCCAGCAGTCCCCACCGGACTAGCGGGACCGATGAGCAGTTCTTC
J gene: TRBJ2-4; D gene: .; V gene: TRBV28; CDR3 length: 15; clone size: .; CDR3 protein: CASRRSGAEKNIQYF; CDR3 DNA: TGTGCCAGCAGGAGGAGCGGAGCCGAAAAAAACATTCAGTACTTC
J gene: TRBJ2-4; D gene: TRBD2; V gene: TRBV29-1; CDR3 length: 15; clone size: .; CDR3 protein: CSVVRSGRSGDIQYF; CDR3 DNA: TGCAGCGTTGTGCGTAGCGGGAGATCCGGGGACATTCAGTACTTC